Listed below are T cell receptor beta chains from one sample, sequenced in a study of cytomegalovirus exposure and HLA in healthy donors. The repertoire was sequenced with immunoSEQ multiplex PCR; TCRdb's copy has only in-frame clones and lacks some. This sample has tens of thousands of clones, with around 94% found just once. Specimen: PBMCs. The receptors come from a young woman in good health and CMV-seropositive. The CDR3 runs from the conserved cysteine through the conserved F or W. A D gene is named only where the DNA matches it firmly. Clone size is stated in some rows and not others, as once, few, many or a class when expanded.

TRBV6-1	TRBJ2-1	TRBD1	few	CASSEYVGQGHNEQFF
TRBV6-1	TRBJ2-5	TRBD1	once	CASSAGGFYQETQYF
TRBV6-1	TRBJ1-5	NA	NA	CASAQKSGGNQPQHF
TRBV14	TRBJ1-2	TRBD1	NA	CASSQYRGAGYTF
TRBV29-1	TRBJ2-1	NA	NA	CSANPGKGEQFF
TRBV18	TRBJ1-2	NA	NA	CASSPRAGLNTYGYTF
TRBV6-6	TRBJ2-7	NA	once	CASSDSAGEQYF
TRBV5-5	TRBJ1-2	NA	NA	CASSLDGQNYGYTF
TRBV19	TRBJ1-4	TRBD1	NA	CASSATGGSEKLFF
TRBV9	TRBJ1-6	TRBD1	NA	CASSVMPGTESSPLHF
TRBV7-8	TRBJ2-7	TRBD2	NA	CASSLVAGYEQYF
TRBV13	TRBJ2-1	TRBD2	NA	CASSLRGDVTFF
TRBV13	TRBJ2-4	TRBD2	NA	CASSLTTSGLAKNIQYF
TRBV5-1	TRBJ1-1	NA	NA	CASSLKTDTEAFF
TRBV5-4	TRBJ2-7	NA	NA	CASSLDRSQGYEQYF
TRBV9	TRBJ2-2	TRBD1	once	CASSVDPGGGTGELFF